This record concerns one TCR beta chain sequence. The sample is drawn from a study of blood T cell repertoires in COVID-19. Whole-study context: Whether acute or convalescent, the COVID-19 samples came from the United States, Italy and Spain. T cells, B-cell-depleted T cells, or PBMCs provided the cDNA or gDNA that served as material.

As processed by the authors: Estimated nucleated cell counts came from reference gene primer amplification. Some clones are missing from TCRdb's copy, which holds only in-frame ones; the method was immunoSEQ multiplex PCR. The V and J calls and clone size are taken from that table; D and trimming were inferred from the DNA. The sample gives around 140,000 clones, around nine tenths of which show up once; around 18% is in the top ten. Germline lookup yields CDR1 MNHEY and CDR2 SMNVEV (reference sequence). The J segment lost 4 bases and the V segment lost 6 bases, leaving 5 bases of the junction unmatched. The CDR3 spans 13 residues.

The sequenced sample consisted of peripheral blood. This receptor was taken from a man aged 45-60 years with active or convalescent COVID-19. The V and J genes are TRBV27 and TRBJ2-5, with TRBD1 identical over 7 bases. This CDR3 reads CASRKGGRETQYF. DNA of the CDR3: TGTGCCAGCAGAAAAGGGGGCCGAGAGACCCAGTACTTC.